This T cell receptor beta chain was obtained from a study of identical twins. On this clonotype itself: Its matching antigen is unknown.

Study-level results: In beta out-of-frame sequences, the excess sharing between twins was weaker. Carriage of fewer insertions was seen in abundant cord blood beta clonotypes, whereas memory repertoires showed none.

In every case, the donor was a healthy Caucasian. TCRdb re-called the 5' RACE reads with MiXCR, one entry per CDR3 protein. The sample contains approximately 700,000 distinct CDR3 sequences, around a sixth of which appear only once. The CDR3 is 13 amino acids. V was clipped by 3 bases and J by 5 bases, with 11 bases between them. This sample was also put to use in a study of T cells expressing NK-cell markers.

The J gene is TRBJ2-7, the V gene TRBV12-3 or TRBV12-4, with a tentative D call TRBD1 (6 bases). This clonotype was obtained from a woman younger than 30 in good health. Sequencing was performed on PBMCs. In DNA, the CDR3 is TGTGCCAGCAGTTTCTACAGGGTGGACGAGCAGTACTTC. It specifies CASSFYRVDEQYF.